One and the same sample provided the 30 T cell receptor beta chains below, sequenced in a study of cytotoxic CD8 clonotypes in ibrutinib-treated CLL. Sequencing was performed with immunoSEQ multiplex PCR; in TCRdb, only in-frame clones are kept and a portion is missing. The sample shows tens of thousands of clones, roughly 59% of them seen only once. The sample was PBMCs, taken after 12 months of ibrutinib treatment. The receptor set was obtained from a human donor with chronic lymphocytic leukemia.

This sequence joins TRBV14 and TRBJ2-3; D might be TRBD1 (6 bases). Trimming took 5 bases from V and 2 from J, leaving 14 bases between them. The CDR3 covers 15 residues. CDR1 is SGHDN, CDR2 FVKESK, per germline. The CDR3 sequence is CASSFDGQSTDTQYF. The CDR3 region has the DNA TGTGCCAGCAGCTTCGACGGACAGTCCACAGATACGCAGTATTTT.

This clone was detected ten times or more. The same CDR3 is also encoded by other DNA sequences in this sample. CDR3 nucleotide sequence: TGCAGCGTTGTGGGGTCCGGGGAGCTGTTTTTT. The encoded protein is CSVVGSGELFF. V is TRBV29-1 and J is TRBJ2-2; no reliable D call. This CDR3 is 11 amino acids long. Germline lookup yields CDR1 SQVTM and CDR2 ANQGSEA. The germline V and J ends were trimmed by 4 bases and 6 bases, with 6 bases remaining between them.

This CDR3 reads CASSVAGGIGEKLFF. The CDR3 DNA follows: TGTGCCAGCAGCGTAGCCGGAGGGATCGGCGAAAAACTGTTTTTT. This chain joins TRBV9 and TRBJ1-4; D unclear. Trimming left V 0 bases short and J 8 bases short, with 14 bases between. The CDR3 has 15 amino acids. Germline lookup yields CDR1 SGDLS and CDR2 YYNGEE.

This sequence joins TRBV7-9 and TRBJ2-1; tentatively, D is TRBD2 (6 bases). CDR1 SEHNR and CDR2 FQNEAQ come from the germline V gene (reference sequence). The CDR3 totals 15 residues. V lost 5 bases and J lost 6, with 17 bases in between. The DNA for the CDR3 is TGTGCCAGCAGCCTGGGACTTAAGGACCCCAATGAGCAGTTCTTC. Residues: CASSLGLKDPNEQFF.

This clone was recorded many times. J is TRBJ2-5 and V is TRBV7-9; the D gene is possibly TRBD2 (6 bases). Germline assignment: CDR1 SEHNR and CDR2 FQNEAQ (reference sequence). The CDR3 is 14 amino acids. Trimming took 5 bases from V and 4 from J, leaving 14 bases between them. The CDR3 nucleotides read TGTGCCAGCAGCCGGGAGTTAGTGGGAGAGACCCAGTACTTC. Its translation is CASSRELVGETQYF.

The chain recombines TRBV5-4 with TRBJ1-1, with 8 bases identical to TRBD1. Trimming at V came to 4 bases and at J to 3 bases, leaving 8 bases not matched to a gene. CDR3 size: 15 residues. Germline V gene lookup returns CDR1 SGHNT and CDR2 YYREEE (reference sequence). The CDR3 nucleotides read TGTGCCAGCAGCCCGAGACAGGGGAGGGACACTGAAGCTTTCTTT. Translating it yields CASSPRQGRDTEAFF.

At least ten counts were recorded for this clone. The chain uses TRBV13 and TRBJ1-2, with 9 bases that match TRBD1. Germline assignment: CDR1 PRHDT and CDR2 FYEKMQ (reference sequence). The CDR3 sequence is 14 residues long. Losses at the gene ends were 5 bases for V and 8 bases for J; bases not matched to a gene: 9. The CDR3 DNA is TGTGCCAGCAGCCCGAGACAGGGGGGTACAGGCTACACCTTC. Amino acid sequence: CASSPRQGGTGYTF.

The rearrangement links TRBV10-3 to TRBJ1-2; maybe TRBD1 (5 bases). Trimming took off 3 bases at V and 3 bases at J, with 38 bases between the two ends. Per the germline V gene, CDR1 is ENHRY and CDR2 is SYGVKD. The CDR3 loop spans 23 amino acids. The CDR3 is CAISDYGISGSSRVGLLDYGYTF. CDR3 nucleotide sequence: TGTGCCATCAGTGATTACGGTATTTCCGGGTCCTCCCGGGTGGGGCTCCTAGACTATGGCTACACCTTC.

Regarding this clone: Mismatch with germline at one junction end may stem from a read error. The chain links TRBV10-3 to TRBJ1-2; TRBD1 agrees at 7 bases. The germline CDR1 and CDR2 sequences are ENHRY and SYGVKD. CDR3 length: 14 amino acids. This CDR3 reads CASSTQGGGYGYTF. The CDR3 DNA sequence: TGTGCCAGCAGTACCCAGGGGGGCGGCTATGGCTACACCTTC.

This clone occurred a few times. The chain joins TRBV7-8 to TRBJ1-5; 7 nucleotides align to TRBD1. The ends lost 5 bases at V and 4 bases at J; junction bases unmatched: 11. The CDR3 length is 16 residues. The germline gives CDR1 SGHVS, CDR2 FQNEAQ. The CDR3 region is CASSAADTGQNQPQHF. CDR3 coding DNA: TGTGCCAGCAGCGCAGCGGACACGGGACAGAATCAGCCCCAGCATTTT. Based on the CDR3 plus reference TRBV7-8 and TRBJ1-5, the full variable domain is GAGVSQSPRYKVAKRGQDVALRCDPISGHVSLFWYQQALGQGPEFLTYFQNEAQLDKSGLPSDRFFAERPEGSVSTLKIQRTQQEDSAVYLCASSAADTGQNQPQHFGDGTRLSIL.

DNA of the CDR3: TGCGCCAGCAGCCAAGTCAGAACAGCCACCGGGGAGCTGTTTTTT. It encodes CASSQVRTATGELFF. The rearrangement links TRBV4-1 to TRBJ2-2; D is ambiguous. Germline CDR1 reads MGHRA; CDR2 reads YSYEKL. Trimming pared 1 base from V and 4 bases from J, leaving 10 bases between. This CDR3 comprises 15 residues.

This chain links TRBV5-1 with TRBJ1-4; D is perhaps TRBD1 (6 bases). The germline V and J ends were trimmed by 4 bases and 2 bases, with 15 bases remaining between them. The CDR3 extends over 16 amino acids. Germline V CDR1 and CDR2: SGHRS, YFSETQ. CDR3 DNA: TGCGCCAGCAGCCCAACAGGAGGGGGTACTAATGAAAAACTGTTTTTT. Amino acid sequence: CASSPTGGGTNEKLFF.

This clone appeared a few times. The J gene is TRBJ2-3, the V gene TRBV7-9, with D perhaps matching TRBD1 (6 bases). The CDR3 is 15 residues long. The germline V gene encodes CDR1 SEHNR and CDR2 FQNEAQ (reference sequence). Trimming took off 5 bases at V and 3 bases at J, with 15 bases between the two ends. This CDR3 is CASSQTGQGTDTQYF. In DNA, the CDR3 is TGTGCCAGCAGCCAAACAGGGCAGGGGACAGATACGCAGTATTTT.

This clone has a handful of counts. The chain couples TRBV7-9 to TRBJ2-3; 7 bases match TRBD1. CDR1 is SEHNR and CDR2 is FQNEAQ in the germline V gene (reference sequence). With V trimmed by 4 bases and J by 7 bases, 5 bases remained unmatched. The CDR3 spans 13 residues. The CDR3 bases are TGTGCCAGCAGCTATAGGGACAGTTATACGCAGTATTTT. As protein: CASSYRDSYTQYF.

This clone appeared a single time. This chain joins TRBV7-9 and TRBJ2-3; D is perhaps TRBD2 (6 bases). From germline, CDR1 is SEHNR and CDR2 FQNEAQ (reference sequence). Trimming stripped 3 bases from V and 4 bases from J, with 8 bases between. This CDR3 comprises 13 residues. This CDR3 is CASSFPGADTQYF. Written as DNA, the CDR3 is TGTGCCAGCAGCTTTCCGGGGGCAGATACGCAGTATTTT.

This sequence joins TRBV6-5 and TRBJ1-4, with D hard to call. The CDR3 sequence is 11 residues long. V lost 2 bases and J 7 bases, leaving 2 bases between the germline ends. Germline-derived CDR1 and CDR2 are MNHEY and SVGAGI. The CDR3 nucleotides read TGTGCCAGCAGTTACGGTGAAAAACTGTTTTTT. It encodes CASSYGEKLFF.

This clone occurred a few times. The chain joins TRBV11-2 to TRBJ2-2, with no clear D. CDR3 size: 12 residues. V lost 1 base and J 8 bases, leaving 5 bases between the germline ends. Germline V CDR1 and CDR2: SGHAT, FQNNGV. The DNA for the CDR3 is TGTGCCAGCAGCTTAGCTACAGGGGAGCTGTTTTTT. This encodes CASSLATGELFF.

The chain joins TRBV28 to TRBJ2-5; TRBD2 is a possible D gene (5 bases). Trimming removed 3 bases at V and 4 bases at J, with 6 bases between. Germline V gene sequence: CDR1 MDHEN, CDR2 SYDVKM. The CDR3 extends over 12 amino acids. This CDR3 is CASSFGVETQYF. The CDR3 DNA is TGTGCCAGCAGTTTCGGGGTAGAGACCCAGTACTTC.

V usage is TRBV6-1 and J usage is TRBJ2-7; D may be TRBD2 (5 bases). Trimming shortened V by 6 bases and J by 4 bases, and 10 bases separated the two germline ends. Germline CDR1 reads MNHNS; CDR2 reads SASEGT. The CDR3 is made up of 12 amino acids. The CDR3 sequence is CASSLEGYEQYV. CDR3 nucleotide sequence: TGTGCCAGCAGCCTAGAGGGTTACGAGCAGTACGTC.

This clone was recorded at least ten times. The rearrangement uses TRBV5-1 and TRBJ1-4, with 10 bases matching TRBD1. CDR3 length: 15 residues. V was clipped by 1 base and J by 8 bases; unmatched bases: 5. Germline V gives CDR1 SGHRS, CDR2 YFSETQ. The DNA for the CDR3 is TGCGCCAGCAGCTTGTCTACGGACAGGGGGGAAAAACTGTTTTTT. Translated: CASSLSTDRGEKLFF.

The V and J genes are TRBV6-1 and TRBJ1-2, with a tentative D call TRBD1 (6 bases). This CDR3 has 15 amino acids. The ends were cut back, 2 bases at V and 8 bases at J, with 18 bases in the middle. Germline loops: CDR1 MNHNS, CDR2 SASEGT. CDR3: CASSEIQQGRDGYTF. The CDR3 DNA reads TGTGCCAGCAGTGAAATCCAACAGGGTAGGGACGGCTACACCTTC.

V gene TRBV4-1 combines with J gene TRBJ2-7; D is unresolved. Germline V gene data show CDR1 as MGHRA and CDR2 as YSYEKL. V dropped 0 bases and J dropped 3 bases, with 9 bases sitting between them. This CDR3 has 14 residues. The CDR3 DNA reads TGCGCCAGCAGCCAAGATGCGCCCGACTACGAGCAGTACGTC. Its translation is CASSQDAPDYEQYV.

The genes are TRBV2 and TRBJ1-5; no clear D. The CDR3 has 15 residues. V was cut by 1 base and J by 2 bases, with 9 bases left in between. Germline lookup yields CDR1 SNHLY and CDR2 FYNNEI. The CDR3 spells CASSEERWGNQPQHF. The CDR3 DNA follows: TGTGCCAGCAGTGAAGAGAGGTGGGGCAATCAGCCCCAGCATTTT.

The gene calls are TRBV5-4 and TRBJ1-2; D call uncertain. Per the germline V gene, CDR1 is SGHNT and CDR2 is YYREEE (reference sequence). V was pared by 2 bases and J by 3 bases, with 8 bases between. The CDR3 is 13 amino acids. The CDR3, as DNA: TGTGCCAGCAGCTTTCGACGAGACTATGGCTACACCTTC. Amino acid sequence: CASSFRRDYGYTF.

This clone occurred a few times. The rearrangement joins TRBV7-8 to TRBJ1-5; D is perhaps TRBD1 (5 bases). V gave up 5 bases and J gave up 2 bases, with 22 bases separating them. This CDR3 contains 18 residues. Per the germline V gene, CDR1 is SGHVS and CDR2 is FQNEAQ. The DNA for the CDR3 is TGTGCCAGCAGCCCAACCTCTCTGGGGCAGTTCGGCAATCAGCCCCAGCATTTT. It codes for CASSPTSLGQFGNQPQHF.

The V gene is TRBV7-7, the J gene TRBJ2-3; D is unresolved. V was shortened by 5 bases and J by 6 bases, with 21 bases between the two germline ends. Germline CDR1 is SSHAT and CDR2 is FNYEAQ (reference sequence). The CDR3 contains 16 residues. CDR3 amino acids: CASSDKTGPGRDTQYF. DNA of the CDR3: TGTGCCAGCAGCGATAAAACGGGCCCAGGACGTGATACGCAGTATTTT.

This clone was seen a single time. This chain's CDR3 is CASSLPGQGSYEQYF. As DNA, the CDR3 is TGTGCCAGCAGCCTCCCGGGACAGGGTTCCTACGAGCAGTACTTC. The rearrangement uses TRBV14 and TRBJ2-7; 9 positions agree with TRBD1. Trimming removed 4 bases from V and 1 base from J; junction bases left unmatched: 5. The germline CDR1 and CDR2 sequences are SGHDN and FVKESK. The CDR3 extends over 15 amino acids. Looking up the rest from reference TRBV14 and TRBJ2-7 gives the full variable domain: EAGVTQFPSHSVIEKGQTVTLRCDPISGHDNLYWYRRVMGKEIKFLLHFVKESKQDESGMPNNRFLAERTGGTYSTLKVQPAELEDSGVYFCASSLPGQGSYEQYFGPGTRLTVT.

This clone occurred a few times. V is TRBV28 and J is TRBJ2-7, with D perhaps matching TRBD1 or TRBD2 (5 bases each). Trimming took 7 bases from V and 7 from J, leaving 14 bases between them. The germline gives CDR1 MDHEN, CDR2 SYDVKM. The CDR3 is 12 amino acids. CDR3 protein: CASTRRAGEQYF. The CDR3 DNA follows: TGTGCCAGCACCAGGCGGGCAGGGGAGCAGTACTTC.

The chain links TRBV11-2 to TRBJ1-2, with D perhaps TRBD1 (5 bases). Trimming shortened V by 3 bases and J by 2 bases, and 10 bases separated the two germline ends. The CDR3 covers 14 residues. The germline gives CDR1 SGHAT, CDR2 FQNNGV. CDR3 in amino acids: CASSFDRDNYGYTF. CDR3 in DNA: TGTGCCAGCAGCTTTGACCGGGACAACTATGGCTACACCTTC.

The J gene is TRBJ2-7, the V gene TRBV7-9; 9 nucleotides agree with TRBD1. Losses at the gene ends were 4 bases for V and 5 bases for J; bases not matched to a gene: 3. The CDR3 totals 13 residues. Germline CDR1 reads SEHNR; CDR2 reads FQNEAQ (reference sequence). The CDR3 sequence is CASSSRDRDEQYV. CDR3 nucleotide sequence: TGTGCCAGCAGCTCCCGGGACAGGGACGAGCAGTACGTC.